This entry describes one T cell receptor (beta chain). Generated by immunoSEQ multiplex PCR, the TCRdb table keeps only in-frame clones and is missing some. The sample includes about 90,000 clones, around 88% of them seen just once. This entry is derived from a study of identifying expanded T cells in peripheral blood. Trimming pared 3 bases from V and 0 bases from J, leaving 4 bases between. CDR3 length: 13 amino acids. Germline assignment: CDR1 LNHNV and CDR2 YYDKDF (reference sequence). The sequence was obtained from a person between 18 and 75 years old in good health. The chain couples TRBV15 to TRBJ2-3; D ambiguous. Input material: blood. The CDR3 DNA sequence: TGTGCCACCAGCAGGGCTAGCACAGATACGCAGTATTTT. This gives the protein CATSRASTDTQYF.